This T cell receptor (beta chain) emerged from a study of T cells in Graves' hyperthyroidism and ophthalmopathy. Trimming took off 1 base at V and 6 bases at J, with 10 bases between the two ends. This CDR3 has 12 amino acids. CDR1 and CDR2 from the germline V gene are DFQATT and SNEGSKA (reference sequence). On the basis of clinical symptoms, serum thyroxine and TRAb, thyroid ultrasound and orbital computed tomography, diagnoses were made. Amplified TCR beta CDR3 regions came from RNA transcripts. A set of HTBI primers served as the primers for a first-round RT-PCR of the TCR CDR3. TCRdb reanalysed the multiplex PCR reads using MiXCR and keeps one entry per CDR3 protein. The sample consists of about 500,000 distinct CDR3 sequences, 46% of them appearing once. Ten or more counts support this clonotype.

The chain carries TRBV20-1 and TRBJ2-7; D gene ambiguous. The TCR originated in an adult woman with Graves' disease, either hyperthyroidism or ophthalmopathy (not recorded which). The sequenced sample was peripheral blood or thyroid tissue (not recorded which). The CDR3 here is CSARAPWGEQYF. Written as DNA, the CDR3 is TGCAGTGCTAGAGCGCCCTGGGGCGAGCAGTACTTC.